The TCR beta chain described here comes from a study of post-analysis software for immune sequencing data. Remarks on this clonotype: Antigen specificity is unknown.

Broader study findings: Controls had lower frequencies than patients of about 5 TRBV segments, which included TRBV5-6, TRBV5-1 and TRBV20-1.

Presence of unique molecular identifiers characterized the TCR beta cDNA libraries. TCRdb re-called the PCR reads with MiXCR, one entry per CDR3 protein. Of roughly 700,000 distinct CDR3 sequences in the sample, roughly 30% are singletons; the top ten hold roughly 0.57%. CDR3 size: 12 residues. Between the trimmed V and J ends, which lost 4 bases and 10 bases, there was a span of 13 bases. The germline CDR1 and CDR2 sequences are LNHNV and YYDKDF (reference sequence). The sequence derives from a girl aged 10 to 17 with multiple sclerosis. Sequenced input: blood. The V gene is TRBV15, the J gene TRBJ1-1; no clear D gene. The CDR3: CATSTPYIGAFF. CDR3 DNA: TGTGCCACCAGCACCCCGTATATTGGAGCTTTCTTT. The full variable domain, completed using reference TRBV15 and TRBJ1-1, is DAMVIQNPRYQVTQFGKPVTLSCSQTLNHNVMYWYQQKSSQAPKLLFHYYDKDFNNEADTPDNFQSRRPNTSFCFLDIRSPGLGDTAMYLCATSTPYIGAFFGQGTRLTVV.